Below, one T cell receptor (delta chain) is given with its context. This clone was observed a few times. This clone's antigen is unknown. At one boundary the junction diverges from the germline segment, which might be a read error. The sample contains more than one DNA sequence encoding this CDR3. This sample is drawn from a study of gamma-delta chains in newborns, infants, children (dated by TCRdb to between 2019 and 2020). Study-level background: According to the study title, microbial exposure causes polyclonal expansion of innate gammadelta T cells right after birth. The study investigated how microbial exposure shaped innate gammadelta T cell populations in human newborns immediately after birth.

The reads were generated on an Illumina MiSeq. TCRdb recomputed clones from the public reads with CATT; identical DNA rows were then combined. For this sample there are more than 3,500 delta-chain clones; 6.2% appear just once. In total, the top ten clones hold approximately 16% of the sample. The CDR3 spans 17 residues, from the cysteine through the phenylalanine. Kept here is only the CDR3 DNA, which spans 51 bases and is read in frame from base 1. In the germline V gene, CDR1 corresponds to TSWWSYY and CDR2 to QGS. The sequence came from a child who was a newborn, infant or young child, either healthy, febrile or measles-vaccinated (not recorded which). The V and J genes are TRDV1 and TRDJ2; 8 bases in the junction line up with TRDD3. Sequenced sample: blood. The CDR3: CALGFKELGALTAQLFF. Read as DNA, the sequence is TGTGCCCTTGGCTTTAAAGAACTGGGGGCTTTGACAGCACAACTCTTCTTT.